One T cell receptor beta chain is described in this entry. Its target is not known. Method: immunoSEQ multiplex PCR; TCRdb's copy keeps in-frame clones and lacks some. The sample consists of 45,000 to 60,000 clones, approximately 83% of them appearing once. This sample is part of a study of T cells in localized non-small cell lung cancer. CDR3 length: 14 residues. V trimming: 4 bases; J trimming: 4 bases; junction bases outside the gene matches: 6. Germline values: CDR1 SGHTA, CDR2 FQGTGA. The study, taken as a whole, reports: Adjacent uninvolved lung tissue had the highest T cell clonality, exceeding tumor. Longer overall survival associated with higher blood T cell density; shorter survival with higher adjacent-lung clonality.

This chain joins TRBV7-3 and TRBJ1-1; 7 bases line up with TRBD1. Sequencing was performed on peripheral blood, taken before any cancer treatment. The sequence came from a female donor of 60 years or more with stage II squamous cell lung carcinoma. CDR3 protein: CASSSNRGATEAFF. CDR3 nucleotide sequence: TGTGCCAGCAGCTCGAACAGGGGAGCCACTGAAGCTTTCTTT.